This T cell receptor beta chain derives from a study of blood T cell repertoires in COVID-19. Sequencing was performed with immunoSEQ multiplex PCR; in TCRdb, only in-frame clones are kept and a portion is missing. The sample carries about 190,000 clones, about 82% recorded once. V lost 0 bases, J lost 7 bases, and 6 bases lay in between. The CDR3 is made up of 13 amino acids. Looked up from germline, CDR1 is SNHLY and CDR2 is FYNNEI. This chain uses TRBV2 with TRBJ2-2, with a possible D match to TRBD2 (5 bases). Specimen: PBMCs or T cells enriched from blood (not recorded which). This clonotype was obtained from a man aged 35-49 years with acute COVID-19. The CDR3 here is CASSEAGVGELFF. Written as DNA, the CDR3 is TGTGCCAGCAGTGAAGCGGGAGTCGGGGAGCTGTTTTTT.